This passage covers 9 T cell receptor beta chains from one sample sequenced in a study of T cell responses to AZD1222 COVID-19 vaccine (dated by TCRdb to 2020 to 2022). Receptors were amplified or captured by the immunoSEQ multiplex PCR assay. In TCRdb, the immuneACCESS table is reduced to in-frame sequences with V and J assigned. These tables do not hold every clone; where another copy was compared, an unresolved V gene accounts for under half, and the others remain unexplained. This sample has roughly 120,000 clones in its table, and roughly 90% of those were observed once. The leading ten clones occupy 4.2% of the sample. Interpreted using the paper, the time point label stands for: baseline before first vaccination. Sequencing used peripheral blood, obtained on day 0 of AZD1222 vaccination. The receptors shown here come from an adult in good health.

A few counts support this clone. The CDR3 here is CASSEDVGNQPQHF. The CDR3 nucleotides are TGTGCCAGCAGCGAGGACGTTGGCAATCAGCCCCAGCATTTT. J is TRBJ1-5 and V is TRBV9; D gene uncertain. The CDR3 contains 14 residues. The V end was cut by 3 bases, the J end by 2 bases, with 9 bases between. Per the germline V gene, CDR1 is SGDLS and CDR2 is YYNGEE.

This clone occurred once. The chain links TRBV19 to TRBJ1-2, with a tentative D call TRBD1 (6 bases). CDR1 is LNHDA, CDR2 SQIVND, per germline (reference sequence). This CDR3 contains 16 residues. Trimming took 4 bases from V and 4 from J, leaving 19 bases between them. The CDR3: CASSTTSGAAGYGYTF. Written as DNA, the CDR3 is TGTGCCAGTAGTACCACATCAGGGGCAGCTGGCTATGGCTACACCTTC.

The rearrangement joins TRBV19 to TRBJ1-5, with 7 bases that match TRBD1. The CDR3 extends over 15 amino acids. Germline CDR1 reads LNHDA; CDR2 reads SQIVND (reference sequence). The V gene end was trimmed by 7 bases and the J gene end by 6 bases; junction bases not matched to a gene: 12. This CDR3 is CASNPSEGALQPQHF. In nucleotides, the CDR3 is TGTGCCAGTAACCCTTCCGAGGGGGCACTTCAGCCCCAGCATTTT.

This chain uses TRBV28 with TRBJ1-2; D is undetermined. Looked up from germline, CDR1 is MDHEN and CDR2 is SYDVKM. The CDR3 sequence is 13 residues long. V shed 1 base and J shed 5 bases, with 8 bases lying between them. The CDR3 protein is CASSLFGSYGYTF. DNA for the CDR3: TGTGCCAGCAGTTTATTTGGTAGTTATGGCTACACCTTC.

The chain has TRBV4-3 and TRBJ1-1; D is possibly TRBD1 (5 bases). The CDR3 extends over 15 amino acids. V shed 3 bases and J shed 0 bases, with 11 bases lying between them. CDR1 and CDR2 from the germline V gene are LGHNA and YSLEER. The CDR3 nucleotides are TGCGCCAGCAGCCAGGCAGGGTATATGAACACTGAAGCTTTCTTT. Protein sequence: CASSQAGYMNTEAFF.

V and J are TRBV5-8 and TRBJ2-6, with TRBD1 as a possible D gene (6 bases). CDR3 size: 18 residues. The V gene lost 0 bases and the J gene lost 0 bases, with 13 bases spanning the gap. Germline V CDR1 and CDR2: SGHTS, YDEGEE. The CDR3 nucleotides are TGTGCCAGCAGCTTGGCGTACAGGGCTAACTCTGGGGCCAACGTCCTGACTTTC. Its translation: CASSLAYRANSGANVLTF.

This chain links TRBV6-2 or TRBV6-3 with TRBJ2-7; a possible D gene is TRBD2 (6 bases). The CDR3 is made up of 16 amino acids. CDR1 is MNHEY and CDR2 is SVGEGT in the germline V gene. V lost 0 bases, J lost 1 base, and 13 bases lay in between. CDR3 residues: CASSYSYRDSSYEQYF. The DNA of the CDR3 is TGTGCCAGCAGTTACTCATACCGGGACTCTTCCTACGAGCAGTACTTC.

This chain uses TRBV4-1 with TRBJ2-1; 8 bases agree with TRBD2. This CDR3 has 17 residues. Germline V gene data show CDR1 as MGHRA and CDR2 as YSYEKL. V shed 4 bases and J 0 bases; nucleotides not matched to a gene: 8. The DNA of the CDR3 is TGCGCCAGCAGCCGGGCGGCGGGGGGAAGCTCCTACAATGAGCAGTTCTTC. Protein product: CASSRAAGGSSYNEQFF.

This clone was counted between two and nine times. The chain employs TRBV27 and TRBJ2-5; 10 bases fit TRBD2. V lost 4 bases and J lost 1; bases outside the gene matches: 9. Germline CDR1 MNHEY, CDR2 SMNVEV (reference sequence). This CDR3 has 17 amino acids. The CDR3 bases are TGTGCCAGCAGTTCCCTACTAGCGGGGTCCCCCCAAGAGACCCAGTACTTC. This encodes CASSSLLAGSPQETQYF.